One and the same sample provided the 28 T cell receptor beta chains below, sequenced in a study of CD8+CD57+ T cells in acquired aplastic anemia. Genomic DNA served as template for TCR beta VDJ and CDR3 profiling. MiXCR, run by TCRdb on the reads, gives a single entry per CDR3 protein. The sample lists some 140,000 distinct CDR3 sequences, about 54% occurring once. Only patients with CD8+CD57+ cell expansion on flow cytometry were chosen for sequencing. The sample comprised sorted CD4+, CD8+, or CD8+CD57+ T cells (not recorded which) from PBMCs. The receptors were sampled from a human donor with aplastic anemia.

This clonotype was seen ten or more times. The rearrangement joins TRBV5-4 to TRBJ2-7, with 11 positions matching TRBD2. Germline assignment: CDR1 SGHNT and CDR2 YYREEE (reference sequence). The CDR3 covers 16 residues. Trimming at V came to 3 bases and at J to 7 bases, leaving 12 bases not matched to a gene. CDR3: CASSYSSGGNVREQYF. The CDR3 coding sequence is TGTGCCAGCAGCTATTCTAGCGGGGGGAATGTGAGGGAGCAGTACTTC. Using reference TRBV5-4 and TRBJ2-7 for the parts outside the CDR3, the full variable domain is ETGVTQSPTHLIKTRGQQVTLRCSSQSGHNTVSWYQQALGQGPQFIFQYYREEENGRGNFPPRFSGLQFPNYSSELNVNALELDDSALYLCASSYSSGGNVREQYFGPGTRLTVT.

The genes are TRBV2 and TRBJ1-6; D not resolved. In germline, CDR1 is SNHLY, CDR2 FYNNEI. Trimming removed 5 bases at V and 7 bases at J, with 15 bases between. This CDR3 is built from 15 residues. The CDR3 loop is CASSSRTGGNSPLHF. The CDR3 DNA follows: TGTGCCAGCAGTTCCAGGACGGGTGGGAATTCACCCCTCCACTTT.

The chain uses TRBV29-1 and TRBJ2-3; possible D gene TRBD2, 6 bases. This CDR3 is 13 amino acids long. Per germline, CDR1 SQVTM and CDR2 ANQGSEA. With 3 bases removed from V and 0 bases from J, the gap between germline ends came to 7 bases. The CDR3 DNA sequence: TGCAGCGTTGAGGAGGGGAGCACAGATACGCAGTATTTT. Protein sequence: CSVEEGSTDTQYF.

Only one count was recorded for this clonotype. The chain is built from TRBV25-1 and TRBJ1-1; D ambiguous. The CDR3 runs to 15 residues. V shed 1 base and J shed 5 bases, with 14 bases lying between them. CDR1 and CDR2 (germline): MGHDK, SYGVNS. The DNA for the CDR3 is TGTGCCAGCAGTGAATTAGGATTTGAAGGGACTGAAGCTTTCTTT. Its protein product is CASSELGFEGTEAFF.

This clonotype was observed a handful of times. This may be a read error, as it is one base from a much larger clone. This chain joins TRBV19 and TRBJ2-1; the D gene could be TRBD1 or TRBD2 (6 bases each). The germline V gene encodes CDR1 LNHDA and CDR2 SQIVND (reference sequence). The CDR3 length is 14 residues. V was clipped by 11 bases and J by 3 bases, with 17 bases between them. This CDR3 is CARRQEGLYNEQFF. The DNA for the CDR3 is TGTGCCCGCCGACAGGAGGGGCTCTACAATGAGCAGTTCTTC.

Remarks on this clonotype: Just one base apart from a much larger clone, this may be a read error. In DNA form, the CDR3 reads TGTGCCAGCATCTTGGCGGGGGCAGGGGGAGCAGAAAATGAAGCTTTCTTT. This encodes CASILAGAGGAENEAFF. The J gene is TRBJ1-1, the V gene TRBV5-6; 7 nucleotides align to TRBD1. The CDR3 extends over 17 amino acids. Germline CDR1 is SGHDT and CDR2 is YYEEEE.

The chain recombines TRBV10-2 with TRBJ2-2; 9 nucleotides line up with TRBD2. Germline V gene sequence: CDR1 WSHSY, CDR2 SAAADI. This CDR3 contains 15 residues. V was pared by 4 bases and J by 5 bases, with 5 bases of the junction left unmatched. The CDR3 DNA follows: TGCGCCAGCAGTGGGGGCGGGGGGGCTACCGGGGAGCTGTTTTTT. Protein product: CASSGGGGATGELFF.

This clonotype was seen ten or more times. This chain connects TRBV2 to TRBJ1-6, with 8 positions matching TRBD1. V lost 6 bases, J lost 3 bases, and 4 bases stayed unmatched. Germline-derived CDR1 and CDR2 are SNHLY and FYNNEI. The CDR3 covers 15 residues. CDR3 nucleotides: TGTGCCAGCAGGTCCGACAGGGGCTATAATTCACCCCTCCACTTT. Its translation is CASRSDRGYNSPLHF.

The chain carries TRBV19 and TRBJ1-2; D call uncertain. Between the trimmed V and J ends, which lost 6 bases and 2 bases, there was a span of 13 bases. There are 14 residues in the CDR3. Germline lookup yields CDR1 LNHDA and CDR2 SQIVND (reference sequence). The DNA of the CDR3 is TGTGCCAGTAGCACGACACTCACGAACTATGGCTACACCTTC. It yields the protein CASSTTLTNYGYTF.

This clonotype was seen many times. CDR3 residues: CASSEVEGGTEAFF. DNA of the CDR3: TGTGCCAGCAGTGAAGTCGAGGGGGGCACTGAAGCTTTCTTT. This sequence joins TRBV2 and TRBJ1-1, with D perhaps matching TRBD1 (6 bases). Germline V CDR1 and CDR2: SNHLY, FYNNEI. This CDR3 contains 14 residues. V was clipped by 1 base and J by 4 bases, with 10 bases between them.

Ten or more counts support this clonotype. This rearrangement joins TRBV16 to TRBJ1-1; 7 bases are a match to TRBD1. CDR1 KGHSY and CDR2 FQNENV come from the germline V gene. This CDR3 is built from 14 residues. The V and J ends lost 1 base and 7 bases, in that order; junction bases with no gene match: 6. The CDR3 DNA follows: TGTGCCAGCAGCCAATATCAGGGGGGGGTTGAAGCTTTCTTT. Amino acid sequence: CASSQYQGGVEAFF.

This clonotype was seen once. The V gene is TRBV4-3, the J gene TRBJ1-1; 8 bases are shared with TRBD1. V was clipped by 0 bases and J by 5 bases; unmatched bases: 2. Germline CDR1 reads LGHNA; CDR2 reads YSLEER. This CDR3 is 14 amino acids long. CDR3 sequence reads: CASSQEDRGTEAFF. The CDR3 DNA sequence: TGCGCCAGCAGCCAAGAAGACAGGGGTACTGAAGCTTTCTTT.

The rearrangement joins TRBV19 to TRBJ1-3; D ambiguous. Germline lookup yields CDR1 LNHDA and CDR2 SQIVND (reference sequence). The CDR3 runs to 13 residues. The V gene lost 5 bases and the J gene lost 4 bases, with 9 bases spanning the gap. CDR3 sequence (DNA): TGTGCCAGTAGTGTCAGTGACGGAAACACCATATATTTT. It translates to CASSVSDGNTIYF.

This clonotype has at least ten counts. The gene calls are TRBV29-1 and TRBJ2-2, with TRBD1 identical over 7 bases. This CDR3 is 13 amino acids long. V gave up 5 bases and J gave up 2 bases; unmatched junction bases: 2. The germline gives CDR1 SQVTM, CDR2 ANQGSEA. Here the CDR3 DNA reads TGCAGCGTTCCAGGGGGTAACACCGGGGAGCTGTTTTTT. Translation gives CSVPGGNTGELFF.

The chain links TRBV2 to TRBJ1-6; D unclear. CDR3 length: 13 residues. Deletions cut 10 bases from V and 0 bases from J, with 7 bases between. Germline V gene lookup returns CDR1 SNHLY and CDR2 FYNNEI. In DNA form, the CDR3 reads TGTGCCAACCGAGCCTCCTATAATTCACCCCTCCACTTT. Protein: CANRASYNSPLHF. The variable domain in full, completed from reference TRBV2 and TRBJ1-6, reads EPEVTQTPSHQVTQMGQEVILRCVPISNHLYFYWYRQILGQKVEFLVSFYNNEISEKSEIFDDQFSVERPDGSNFTLKIRSTKLEDSAMYFCANRASYNSPLHFGNGTRLTVT.

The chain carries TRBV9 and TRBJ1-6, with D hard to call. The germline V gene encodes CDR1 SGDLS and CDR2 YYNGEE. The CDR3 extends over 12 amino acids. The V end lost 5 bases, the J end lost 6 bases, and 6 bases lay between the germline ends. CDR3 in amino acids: CASSQVNSPLHF. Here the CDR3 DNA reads TGTGCCAGCAGTCAGGTTAATTCACCCCTCCACTTT.

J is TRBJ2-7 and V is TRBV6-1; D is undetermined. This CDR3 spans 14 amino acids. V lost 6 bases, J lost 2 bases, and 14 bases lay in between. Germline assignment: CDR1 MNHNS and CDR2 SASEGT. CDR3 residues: CASSTQRTTYEQYF. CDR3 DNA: TGTGCCAGCAGCACCCAGCGAACCACCTACGAGCAGTACTTC.

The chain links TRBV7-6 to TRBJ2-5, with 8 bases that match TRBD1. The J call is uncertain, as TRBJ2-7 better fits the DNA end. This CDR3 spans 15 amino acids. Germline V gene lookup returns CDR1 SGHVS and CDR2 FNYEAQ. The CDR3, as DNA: TGTGCCAGCAGTCCTGGACAGGGCTACTCCTACGAGCAGTACTTC. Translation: CASSPGQGYSYEQYF.

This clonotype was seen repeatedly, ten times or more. CDR3 amino acids: CASSERGPGGPYEQYF. CDR3 coding DNA: TGTGCCAGCAGTGAACGCGGACCAGGGGGGCCCTACGAGCAGTACTTC. The rearrangement links TRBV6-1 to TRBJ2-7; maybe TRBD1 (7 bases). The CDR3 runs 16 residues. V gave up 2 bases and J gave up 2 bases, with 16 bases separating them. The germline CDR1 and CDR2 sequences are MNHNS and SASEGT.

CDR3 sequence reads: CATSDLGPQGNQPQHF. The CDR3 nucleotides read TGTGCCACCAGTGATTTGGGTCCTCAGGGAAATCAGCCCCAGCATTTT. This rearrangement joins TRBV24-1 to TRBJ1-5; TRBD1 is a possible D gene (5 bases). Germline V gene sequence: CDR1 KGHDR, CDR2 SFDVKD. The CDR3 sequence is 16 residues long. Trimming shortened V by 0 bases and J by 4 bases, and 12 bases separated the two germline ends.

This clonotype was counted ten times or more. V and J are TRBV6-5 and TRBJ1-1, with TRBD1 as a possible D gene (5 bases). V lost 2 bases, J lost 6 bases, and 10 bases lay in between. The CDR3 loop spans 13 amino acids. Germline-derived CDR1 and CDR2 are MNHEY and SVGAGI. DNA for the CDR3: TGTGCCAGCAGTTACCCTTCGGGGGCTGAAGCTTTCTTT. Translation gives CASSYPSGAEAFF.

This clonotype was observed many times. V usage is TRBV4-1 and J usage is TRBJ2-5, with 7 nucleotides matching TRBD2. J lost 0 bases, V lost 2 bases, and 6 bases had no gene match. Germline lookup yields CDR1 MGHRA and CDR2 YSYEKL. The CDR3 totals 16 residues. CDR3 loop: CASSQQVGGYQETQYF. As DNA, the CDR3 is TGCGCCAGCAGCCAACAGGTGGGGGGGTACCAAGAGACCCAGTACTTC.

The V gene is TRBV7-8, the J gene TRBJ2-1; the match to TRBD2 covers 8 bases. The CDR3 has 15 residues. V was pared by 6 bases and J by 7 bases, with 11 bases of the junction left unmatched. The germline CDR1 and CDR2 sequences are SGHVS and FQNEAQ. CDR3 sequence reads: CASRQAGDGINEQFF. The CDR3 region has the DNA TGTGCCAGCAGACAAGCGGGAGACGGGATTAATGAGCAGTTCTTC. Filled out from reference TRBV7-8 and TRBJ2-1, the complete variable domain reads GAGVSQSPRYKVAKRGQDVALRCDPISGHVSLFWYQQALGQGPEFLTYFQNEAQLDKSGLPSDRFFAERPEGSVSTLKIQRTQQEDSAVYLCASRQAGDGINEQFFGPGTRLTVL.

CDR3 amino acids: CASSESGRETQYF. The CDR3 bases are TGTGCCAGCAGTGAATCCGGGAGAGAGACCCAGTACTTC. The rearrangement joins TRBV25-1 to TRBJ2-5; a weak D match, TRBD2 (6 bases). The germline gives CDR1 MGHDK, CDR2 SYGVNS. The CDR3 sequence is 13 residues long. V lost 1 base and J 4 bases, leaving 7 bases between the germline ends.

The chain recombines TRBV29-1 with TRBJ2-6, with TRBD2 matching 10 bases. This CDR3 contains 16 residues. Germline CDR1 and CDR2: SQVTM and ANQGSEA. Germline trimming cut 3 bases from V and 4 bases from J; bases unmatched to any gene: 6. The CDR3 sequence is CSVDLAGVSGANVLTF. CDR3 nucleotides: TGCAGCGTTGACCTAGCGGGAGTGTCCGGGGCCAACGTCCTGACTTTC. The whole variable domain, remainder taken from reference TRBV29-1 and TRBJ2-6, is SAVISQKPSRDICQRGTSLTIQCQVDSQVTMMFWYRQQPGQSLTLIATANQGSEATYESGFVIDKFPISRPNLTFSTLTVSNMSPEDSSIYLCSVDLAGVSGANVLTFGAGSRLTVL.

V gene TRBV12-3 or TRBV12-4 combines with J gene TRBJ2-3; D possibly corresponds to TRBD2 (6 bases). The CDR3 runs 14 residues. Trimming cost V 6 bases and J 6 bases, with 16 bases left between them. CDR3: CASSPPGVWDTQYF. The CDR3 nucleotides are TGTGCCAGCAGCCCCCCGGGGGTTTGGGATACGCAGTATTTT.

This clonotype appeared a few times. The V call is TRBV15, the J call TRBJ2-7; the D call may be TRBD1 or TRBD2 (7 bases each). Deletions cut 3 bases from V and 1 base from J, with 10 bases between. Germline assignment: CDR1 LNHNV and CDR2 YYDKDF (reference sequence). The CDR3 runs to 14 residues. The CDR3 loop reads CATSSRGGSYEQYF. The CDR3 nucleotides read TGTGCCACCAGCAGCAGGGGGGGGTCCTACGAGCAGTACTTC.

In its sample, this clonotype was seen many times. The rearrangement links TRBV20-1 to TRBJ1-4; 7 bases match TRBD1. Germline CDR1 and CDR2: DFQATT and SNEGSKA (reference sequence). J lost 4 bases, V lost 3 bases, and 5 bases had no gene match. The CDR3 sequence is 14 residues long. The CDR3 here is CSARDRHRNEKLFF. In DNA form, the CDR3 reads TGCAGTGCTAGGGACAGGCATCGTAATGAAAAACTGTTTTTT.